Listed here are 9 T cell receptor beta chains from one sample, sequenced in a study of blood T cell repertoires in COVID-19. Measured with immunoSEQ multiplex PCR; TCRdb has only the in-frame clones, and not every one. Here the sample spans 200,000 or so clones, approximately 84% being singletons. Material: PBMCs or T cells enriched from blood (not recorded which). The receptor set was obtained from a man in his forties who had recovered from COVID-19.

V is TRBV28 and J is TRBJ1-1; no definite D call. The CDR3 is 15 residues long. V lost 4 bases, J lost 6 bases, and 18 bases lay in between. Germline CDR1 reads MDHEN; CDR2 reads SYDVKM. This CDR3 reads CASSSSWTTAPEAFF. As DNA, the CDR3 is TGTGCCAGCAGTTCGTCCTGGACTACCGCCCCTGAAGCTTTCTTT. The full variable domain, in which reference TRBV28 and TRBJ1-1 provide the parts outside the CDR3, is DVKVTQSSRYLVKRTGEKVFLECVQDMDHENMFWYRQDPGLGLRLIYFSYDVKMKEKGDIPEGYSVSREKKERFSLILESASTNQTSMYLCASSSSWTTAPEAFFGQGTRLTVV.

The rearrangement joins TRBV7-2 to TRBJ1-4, with D possibly TRBD1 on 5 matching bases. Trimming cost V 5 bases and J 4 bases, with 14 bases left between them. The CDR3 runs to 15 residues. Germline assignment: CDR1 SGHTA and CDR2 FQGNSA. The CDR3 is CASSVFRVDNEKLFF. The CDR3, as DNA: TGTGCCAGCAGCGTCTTCAGGGTTGATAATGAAAAACTGTTTTTT.

This chain links TRBV7-6 with TRBJ2-1; no reliable D call. The V gene lost 3 bases and the J gene lost 0 bases, with 9 bases spanning the gap. Germline CDR1 reads SGHVS; CDR2 reads FNYEAQ. The CDR3 spans 15 residues. CDR3 in amino acids: CASSLTQSSYNEQFF. The CDR3 coding sequence is TGTGCCAGCAGCTTGACACAGAGCTCCTACAATGAGCAGTTCTTC.

This chain connects TRBV3-1 (or the pseudogene TRBV3-2) to TRBJ1-5; the match to TRBD1 covers 11 bases. CDR1 LGHDT and CDR2 YNNKEL come from the germline V gene (reference sequence). V shed 0 bases, J shed 5 bases, and the junction held 3 bases outside the gene matches. CDR3 length: 16 amino acids. CDR3 loop: CASSQDGTGGYQPQHF. As DNA, the CDR3 is TGTGCCAGCAGCCAAGATGGGACAGGGGGTTATCAGCCCCAGCATTTT.

This clone has more than one count but fewer than ten. The DNA of the CDR3 is TGCGCCAGCAGCTTGTACAGTACCTACGAGCAGTACTTC. This sequence encodes CASSLYSTYEQYF. The genes are TRBV5-1 and TRBJ2-7; D unresolved. The V gene lost 1 base and the J gene lost 2 bases, with 7 bases spanning the gap. Germline V lookup: CDR1 SGHRS, CDR2 YFSETQ. CDR3 length equals 13 residues.

This chain links TRBV7-9 with TRBJ2-5; TRBD2 agrees at 10 bases. The ends lost 2 bases at V and 4 bases at J; junction bases unmatched: 4. Germline CDR1 and CDR2: SEHNR and FQNEAQ (reference sequence). This CDR3 has 15 amino acids. CDR3 in DNA: TGTGCCAGCAGCTTAAGCGGGGGGGCCCTAGAGACCCAGTACTTC. As protein: CASSLSGGALETQYF.

The gene calls are TRBV5-1 and TRBJ1-1, with D maybe TRBD1 (6 bases). The CDR3 is made up of 15 amino acids. Trimming took off 0 bases at V and 6 bases at J, with 15 bases between the two ends. CDR1 and CDR2 (germline): SGHRS, YFSETQ. CDR3 sequence reads: CASSLEFRGRAEAFF. The CDR3 DNA follows: TGCGCCAGCAGCTTGGAATTCAGGGGCAGGGCTGAAGCTTTCTTT.

This chain joins TRBV4-1 and TRBJ1-5; D gene uncertain. Deletions cut 0 bases from V and 8 bases from J, with 20 bases between. This CDR3 has 17 amino acids. In germline, CDR1 is MGHRA, CDR2 YSYEKL. The CDR3 coding sequence is TGCGCCAGCAGCCAAGAGGGTCTAGCAGGAGAACGGGAGCCCCAGCATTTT. This encodes CASSQEGLAGEREPQHF.

The chain combines TRBV19 with TRBJ1-5, with D possibly TRBD1 on 5 matching bases. This CDR3 spans 18 amino acids. The ends were cut back, 0 bases at V and 0 bases at J, with 15 bases in the middle. Germline CDR1 is LNHDA and CDR2 is SQIVND (reference sequence). The CDR3 spells CASSIDKGQTVSNQPQHF. The DNA of the CDR3 is TGTGCCAGTAGTATAGATAAGGGTCAGACAGTTAGCAATCAGCCCCAGCATTTT.